This is a list of T cell receptor beta chains from one sample in a study of cytomegalovirus exposure and HLA in healthy donors. Using immunoSEQ multiplex PCR, the repertoire was profiled, and TCRdb retains in-frame clones only, with some absent. The sample carries about 150,000 clones, approximately 80% recorded once. Source material: PBMCs. Source of these receptors: a man aged 25-45 years in good health and CMV-seropositive. Both conserved end residues are part of each CDR3.

v_gene: TRBV21-1; CDR3aa: CITGPGQPQHF
v_gene: TRBV9; CDR3aa: CASSVVTGGAETQYF
v_gene: TRBV6-5; CDR3aa: CASSRTSGTYEQYF
v_gene: TRBV5-8; CDR3aa: CASSLFFGQGQETQYF
v_gene: TRBV12-5; CDR3aa: CASGRDGSNEKLFF
v_gene: TRBV6-1; CDR3aa: CASSEADRKYQPQHF
v_gene: TRBV9; CDR3aa: CASSPQGSFYYEQYF
v_gene: TRBV4-1; CDR3aa: CASSQVTGDTEAFF
v_gene: TRBV5-1; CDR3aa: CASSLSGVNTGELFF
v_gene: TRBV30; CDR3aa: CASTDGARYGYTF
v_gene: TRBV12-2; CDR3aa: CASRSPGSSGDNSPLHF
v_gene: TRBV10-3; CDR3aa: CAIRAAGGLKNEQFF
v_gene: TRBV19; CDR3aa: CASSIRSGEAFF
v_gene: TRBV2; CDR3aa: CASSPGTSGRGYQETQYF
v_gene: TRBV5-1; CDR3aa: CASSLGGTGAYEQYF
v_gene: TRBV10-1; CDR3aa: CASSESGGQGSYEQYF
v_gene: TRBV5-4; CDR3aa: CASSLVGQGVEAFF
v_gene: TRBV10-1; CDR3aa: CASSEWQFYEQYF
v_gene: TRBV5-5; CDR3aa: CASSLWAGGYAGELFF
v_gene: TRBV6-1; CDR3aa: CASNRGTGSVDTQYF
v_gene: TRBV12-5; CDR3aa: CASYRGPFEKLFF
v_gene: TRBV2; CDR3aa: CASSDPQGSYEQYF
v_gene: TRBV2; CDR3aa: CASSYREGGTQYF
v_gene: TRBV7-2; CDR3aa: CASSPGTSSYEQYF
v_gene: TRBV11-2; CDR3aa: CASSQDLTSGGGEQYF
v_gene: TRBV7-2; CDR3aa: CASSPRVQETQYF
v_gene: TRBV5-1; CDR3aa: CASSLGWGGYNEQFF
v_gene: TRBV29-1; CDR3aa: CSVERDRDNEQFF
v_gene: TRBV27; CDR3aa: CASSLSGAGGYGYTF
v_gene: TRBV25-1; CDR3aa: CATRGRTDTQYF
v_gene: TRBV2; CDR3aa: CASSGTGHTEAFF
v_gene: TRBV6-4; CDR3aa: CASSFEAYNTGELFF
v_gene: TRBV5-1; CDR3aa: CASSLGERLTGLVTEAFF
v_gene: TRBV4-1; CDR3aa: CASSQERANEQFF
v_gene: TRBV2; CDR3aa: CASSEVQGAGGYTF
v_gene: TRBV14; CDR3aa: CASSQGGRGNYEQYF
v_gene: TRBV29-1; CDR3aa: CSVGSGNSNQPQHF
v_gene: TRBV9; CDR3aa: CASSDGGWVPYGYTF
v_gene: TRBV7-2; CDR3aa: CASSLRVYGYTF
v_gene: TRBV7-2; CDR3aa: CASSLDRGTDTQYF
v_gene: TRBV7-4; CDR3aa: CASSSDRLPLHSNQPQHF
v_gene: TRBV6-5; CDR3aa: CASSYQVVDTEAFF
v_gene: TRBV27; CDR3aa: CASSLSWSSYEQYF
v_gene: TRBV7-3; CDR3aa: CASSPPLGTSYQPQHF
v_gene: TRBV19; CDR3aa: CASTTTGQNTGELFF
v_gene: TRBV6-1; CDR3aa: CASSEPGSSYEQYF
v_gene: TRBV6-1; CDR3aa: CASSERLAGAGEQFF
v_gene: TRBV4-2; CDR3aa: CASSPPRGYNEQFF
v_gene: TRBV6-1; CDR3aa: CASYGTGSETQYF
v_gene: TRBV15; CDR3aa: CATSGEAGVLNTEAFF
v_gene: TRBV9; CDR3aa: CASSVGGGRTEKNQPQHF
v_gene: TRBV6-6; CDR3aa: CASRDQGQTNYGYTF
v_gene: TRBV7-9; CDR3aa: CASSPTTGQAEQYF
v_gene: TRBV6-5; CDR3aa: CASSWGGPNNSPLHF
v_gene: TRBV29-1; CDR3aa: CSVDGGDTGELFF